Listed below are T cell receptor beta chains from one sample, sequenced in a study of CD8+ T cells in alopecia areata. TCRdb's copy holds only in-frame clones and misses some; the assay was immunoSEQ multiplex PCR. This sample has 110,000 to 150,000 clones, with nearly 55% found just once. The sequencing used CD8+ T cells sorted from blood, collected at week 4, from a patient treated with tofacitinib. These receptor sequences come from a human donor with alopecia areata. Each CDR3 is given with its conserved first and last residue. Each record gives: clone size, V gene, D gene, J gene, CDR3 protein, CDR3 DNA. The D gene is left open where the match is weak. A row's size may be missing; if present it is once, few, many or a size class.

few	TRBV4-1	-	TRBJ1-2	CASSHQGGGYGYTF	TGCGCCAGCAGCCACCAAGGCGGGGGCTATGGCTACACCTTC
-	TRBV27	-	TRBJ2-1	CASSLLLPGTEQFF	TGTGCCAGCAGTTTACTACTGCCGGGGACTGAGCAGTTCTTC
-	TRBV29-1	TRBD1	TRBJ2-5	CSVEAGGVWETQYF	TGCAGCGTTGAGGCAGGGGGCGTGTGGGAGACCCAGTACTTC
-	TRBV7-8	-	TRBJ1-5	CASSTGNQPQHF	TGTGCCAGCAGCACAGGGAATCAGCCCCAGCATTTT
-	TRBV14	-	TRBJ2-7	CASSGGQTYEQYF	TGTGCCAGCTCCGGGGGACAGACCTACGAGCAGTACTTC
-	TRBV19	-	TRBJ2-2	CASMSQGRTGELFF	TGTGCCAGTATGTCACAGGGTCGCACCGGGGAGCTGTTTTTT
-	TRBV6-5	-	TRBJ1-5	CASSYRGGNQPQHF	TGTGCCAGCAGTTACAGGGGTGGCAATCAGCCCCAGCATTTT
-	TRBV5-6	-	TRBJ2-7	CASSLDLEDYEQYF	TGTGCCAGCAGCTTGGATCTGGAGGACTACGAGCAGTACTTC
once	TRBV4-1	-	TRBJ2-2	CASMGQANTGELFF	TGCGCCAGCATGGGGCAAGCGAACACCGGGGAGCTGTTTTTT
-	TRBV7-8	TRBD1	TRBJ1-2	CASSSLGTGGSYGYTF	TGTGCCAGCAGCTCGCTCGGGACAGGGGGGAGCTATGGCTACACCTTC
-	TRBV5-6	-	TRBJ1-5	CASSFGGQPQHF	TGTGCCAGCAGCTTTGGAGGTCAGCCCCAGCATTTT
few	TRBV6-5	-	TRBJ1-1	CASSYASRETEAFF	TGTGCCAGCAGTTACGCCAGCCGAGAAACTGAAGCTTTCTTT
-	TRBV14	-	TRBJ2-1	CASSQASGEIYNEQFF	TGTGCCAGCAGCCAAGCTAGTGGGGAAATCTACAATGAGCAGTTCTTC
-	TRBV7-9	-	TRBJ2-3	CASTRGAEDTDTQYF	TGTGCCAGCACCAGGGGGGCGGAGGACACAGATACGCAGTATTTT
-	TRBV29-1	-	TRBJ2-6	CSVGGLHSGANVLTF	TGCAGCGTTGGGGGACTGCACTCTGGGGCCAACGTCCTGACTTTC
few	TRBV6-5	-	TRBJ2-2	CASRGRGTTGELFF	TGTGCCAGCAGGGGAAGGGGGACCACCGGGGAGCTGTTTTTT
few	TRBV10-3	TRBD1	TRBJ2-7	CAISESLGQDEQYF	TGTGCCATCAGTGAGTCTCTAGGACAGGACGAGCAGTACTTC
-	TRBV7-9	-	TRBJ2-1	CASSWILATEQFF	TGTGCCAGCAGTTGGATCCTAGCTACTGAGCAGTTCTTC
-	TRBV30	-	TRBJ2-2	CAWNGNTGELFF	TGTGCCTGGAATGGGAACACCGGGGAGCTGTTTTTT
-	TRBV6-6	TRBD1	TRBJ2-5	CASTDRGHQETQYF	TGTGCCAGCACCGACAGGGGTCACCAAGAGACCCAGTACTTC
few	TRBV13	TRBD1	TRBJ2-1	CASSLWTGWEQFF	TGTGCCAGCAGCTTATGGACAGGGTGGGAGCAGTTCTTC
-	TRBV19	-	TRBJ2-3	CASSYVTGKPADTQYF	TGTGCCAGTAGTTACGTGACCGGGAAACCGGCAGATACGCAGTATTTT
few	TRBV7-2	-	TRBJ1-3	CASSLVGTGNTIYF	TGTGCCAGCAGCCTTGTCGGCACTGGAAACACCATATATTTT
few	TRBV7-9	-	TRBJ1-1	CASSFGRDEAFF	TGTGCCAGCAGCTTTGGCAGGGACGAAGCTTTCTTT
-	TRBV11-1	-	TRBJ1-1	CASSPRRATTEAFF	TGTGCCAGCAGCCCCCGCAGGGCCACCACTGAAGCTTTCTTT
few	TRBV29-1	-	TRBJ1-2	CSVVGFENYGYTF	TGCAGCGTTGTGGGTTTTGAGAACTATGGCTACACCTTC
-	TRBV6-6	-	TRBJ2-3	CASSYTGSTDTQYF	TGTGCCAGCAGTTACACAGGTAGCACAGATACGCAGTATTTT
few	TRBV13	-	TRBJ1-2	CASLISYGDYGYTF	TGTGCCAGCCTTATAAGTTACGGTGACTATGGCTACACCTTC
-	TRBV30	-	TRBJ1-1	CASGPDGEAFF	TGTGCCTCCGGCCCGGACGGTGAAGCTTTCTTT
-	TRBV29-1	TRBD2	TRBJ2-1	CSVEDLLPGLAGSGEQFF	TGCAGCGTTGAAGATCTTCTCCCGGGACTAGCGGGGTCGGGGGAGCAGTTCTTC
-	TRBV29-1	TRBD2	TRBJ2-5	CSVEDWGLAGAGGQETQYF	TGCAGCGTTGAAGATTGGGGACTAGCGGGGGCCGGGGGGCAAGAGACCCAGTACTTC
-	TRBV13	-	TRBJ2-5	CASSLGGQNQETQYF	TGTGCCAGCAGCCTAGGGGGACAAAACCAAGAGACCCAGTACTTC
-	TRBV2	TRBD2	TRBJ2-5	CASSEALAGTQETQYF	TGTGCCAGCAGTGAAGCTCTAGCGGGGACCCAAGAGACCCAGTACTTC
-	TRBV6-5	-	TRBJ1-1	CASSYSIEGREAFF	TGTGCCAGCAGTTACTCGATCGAGGGCCGCGAAGCTTTCTTT
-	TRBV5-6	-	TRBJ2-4	CASSSPEWGAKNIQYF	TGTGCCAGCAGCTCCCCCGAATGGGGGGCCAAAAACATTCAGTACTTC